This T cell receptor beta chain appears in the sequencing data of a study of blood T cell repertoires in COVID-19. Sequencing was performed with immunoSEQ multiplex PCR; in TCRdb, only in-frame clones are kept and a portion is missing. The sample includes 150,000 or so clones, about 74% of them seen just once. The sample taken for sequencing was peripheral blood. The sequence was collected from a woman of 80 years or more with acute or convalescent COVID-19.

The CDR3 spells CASSTRGAGVGDTQYF. The CDR3 coding sequence is TGTGCCAGCAGCACACGTGGAGCGGGAGTAGGGGATACGCAGTATTTT. The chain recombines TRBV9 with TRBJ2-3, with 8 bases fitting TRBD2. The V gene end was trimmed by 4 bases and the J gene end by 6 bases; junction bases not matched to a gene: 13. The germline V gene has CDR1 SGDLS and CDR2 YYNGEE. The CDR3 is 16 residues long.